One and the same sample provided the 29 T cell receptor beta chains below, sequenced in a study of early stage breast cancer tumors. Data came from immunoSEQ multiplex PCR; TCRdb stores just in-frame clones and leaves some out. The data hold approximately 70,000 clones, with 80% observed a single time. Sequences were obtained from blood. The origin of the receptors is a person aged 40-50 years with breast cancer.

The chain joins TRBV2 to TRBJ2-7; 12 bases line up with TRBD2. CDR1 is SNHLY and CDR2 is FYNNEI in the germline V gene. J was trimmed by 2 bases and V by 6 bases; bases with no gene match: 5. The CDR3 runs to 15 residues. The CDR3 DNA sequence: TGTGCCAGCAGGGCTCTAGCGGGAGGGCCCTACGAGCAGTACTTC. Amino acids: CASRALAGGPYEQYF.

The chain has TRBV9 and TRBJ2-1; D ambiguous. The germline CDR1 and CDR2 sequences are SGDLS and YYNGEE. Trimming removed 4 bases from V and 4 bases from J, with 15 bases in between. This CDR3 comprises 15 residues. CDR3 region: CASSPQGNGYNEQFF. Here the CDR3 DNA reads TGTGCCAGCAGCCCCCAAGGAAACGGGTACAATGAGCAGTTCTTC. The whole variable domain, filled in from reference TRBV9 and TRBJ2-1, reads DSGVTQTPKHLITATGQRVTLRCSPRSGDLSVYWYQQSLDQGLQFLIQYYNGEERAKGNILERFSAQQFPDLHSELNLSSLELGDSALYFCASSPQGNGYNEQFFGPGTRLTVL.

The gene calls are TRBV2 and TRBJ1-3; 7 bases align to TRBD1. Per the germline V gene, CDR1 is SNHLY and CDR2 is FYNNEI. The CDR3 consists of 16 residues. The trim removed 4 bases at V and 0 bases at J, leaving 6 bases unmatched. CDR3 nucleotides: TGTGCCAGCAGTGTTCAGGGGGTGTACTCTGGAAACACCATATATTTT. Translation gives CASSVQGVYSGNTIYF.

This chain uses TRBV19 with TRBJ2-4; TRBD1 is a possible D gene (5 bases). The CDR3 is 14 residues long. Germline V gene data show CDR1 as LNHDA and CDR2 as SQIVND (reference sequence). With 2 bases removed from V and 1 base from J, the gap between germline ends came to 6 bases. CDR3 in DNA: TGTGCCAGTAGTATACAGGGCGCCAAAAACATTCAGTACTTC. It encodes CASSIQGAKNIQYF.

The DNA of the CDR3 is TGTGCCAGCAGTGAGCACAGTGCCTCTGGGGCCAACGTCCTGACTTTC. It specifies CASSEHSASGANVLTF. The genes are TRBV2 and TRBJ2-6, with unresolved D. This CDR3 has 16 residues. Germline loops: CDR1 SNHLY, CDR2 FYNNEI. Trimming cost V 3 bases and J 0 bases, with 9 bases left between them.

The V call is TRBV27, the J call TRBJ1-1; D possibly corresponds to TRBD1 (6 bases). The CDR3 consists of 13 residues. V was pared by 3 bases and J by 1 base, with 6 bases between. Per the germline V gene, CDR1 is MNHEY and CDR2 is SMNVEV (reference sequence). The CDR3: CASSLGQNTEAFF. The CDR3 DNA reads as TGTGCCAGCAGTTTGGGACAGAACACTGAAGCTTTCTTT.

The CDR3, as DNA: TGTGCCAGCAGTTTGAAGGGGTACACTGAAGCTTTCTTT. Residues: CASSLKGYTEAFF. The chain links TRBV28 to TRBJ1-1; the D gene is possibly TRBD1 (5 bases). The V and J ends lost 3 bases and 3 bases respectively, with 8 bases between them. The germline V gene encodes CDR1 MDHEN and CDR2 SYDVKM. The CDR3 loop spans 13 amino acids. The whole variable domain, remainder taken from reference TRBV28 and TRBJ1-1, is DVKVTQSSRYLVKRTGEKVFLECVQDMDHENMFWYRQDPGLGLRLIYFSYDVKMKEKGDIPEGYSVSREKKERFSLILESASTNQTSMYLCASSLKGYTEAFFGQGTRLTVV.

J is TRBJ2-7 and V is TRBV29-1; 9 bases fit TRBD1. This CDR3 has 13 amino acids. The trim removed 6 bases at V and 6 bases at J, leaving 9 bases unmatched. Germline loops: CDR1 SQVTM, CDR2 ANQGSEA. The CDR3 here is CSVGRGQGFEQYF. The CDR3 coding sequence is TGCAGCGTCGGTAGAGGACAGGGGTTCGAGCAGTACTTC.

Only one count was recorded for this clone. CDR3 residues: CASSSAGNPPYEQYF. The CDR3 DNA follows: TGTGCCAGCAGTTCGGCGGGAAACCCCCCCTACGAGCAGTACTTC. The rearrangement joins TRBV28 to TRBJ2-7; D possibly corresponds to TRBD2 (6 bases). V was trimmed by 4 bases and J by 2 bases, leaving 15 bases between them. Germline V lookup: CDR1 MDHEN, CDR2 SYDVKM. CDR3 size: 15 residues. Variable domain in full (rest from reference TRBV28 and TRBJ2-7): DVKVTQSSRYLVKRTGEKVFLECVQDMDHENMFWYRQDPGLGLRLIYFSYDVKMKEKGDIPEGYSVSREKKERFSLILESASTNQTSMYLCASSSAGNPPYEQYFGPGTRLTVT.

V is TRBV28 and J is TRBJ2-7, with D tentatively TRBD1 or TRBD2 (6 bases each). Per the germline V gene, CDR1 is MDHEN and CDR2 is SYDVKM. Trimming left V 8 bases short and J 6 bases short, with 14 bases between. This CDR3 comprises 12 residues. As DNA, the CDR3 is TGTGCCAGCTCCCTCGGGGGCGGCGAGCAGTACTTC. Its protein is CASSLGGGEQYF.

This chain uses TRBV18 with TRBJ1-1; tentative D call: TRBD1 (5 bases). Looked up from germline, CDR1 is KGHSH and CDR2 is LQKENI. CDR3 length: 18 residues. Between the trimmed V and J ends, which lost 4 bases and 0 bases, there was a span of 21 bases. CDR3 amino acids: CASSLINAGRLMNTEAFF. CDR3 DNA: TGTGCCAGCTCACTTATTAATGCGGGACGGCTCATGAACACTGAAGCTTTCTTT. Full variable domain (outside the CDR3, taken from reference TRBV18 and TRBJ1-1): NAGVMQNPRHLVRRRGQEARLRCSPMKGHSHVYWYRQLPEEGLKFMVYLQKENIIDESGMPKERFSAEFPKEGPSILRIQQVVRGDSAAYFCASSLINAGRLMNTEAFFGQGTRLTVV.

This clone came up a few times. Here the CDR3 reads CSVVTAYEQYF. As DNA, the CDR3 is TGCAGCGTTGTAACGGCCTACGAGCAGTACTTC. This chain connects TRBV29-1 to TRBJ2-7; D is unresolved. Germline CDR1 is SQVTM and CDR2 is ANQGSEA. The CDR3 is 11 residues long. Deletions cut 4 bases from V and 2 bases from J, with 6 bases between.

The V gene is TRBV27, the J gene TRBJ1-5; the D gene is possibly TRBD1 (5 bases). Germline CDR1 MNHEY, CDR2 SMNVEV (reference sequence). CDR3 length: 14 amino acids. Trimming shortened V by 2 bases and J by 8 bases, and 13 bases separated the two germline ends. The CDR3 nucleotides are TGTGCCAGCAGTTTAACCAGGGTGGGAGAGCCCCAGCATTTT. Encoded protein: CASSLTRVGEPQHF.

This clone was seen only once. The chain links TRBV18 to TRBJ1-2; D ambiguous. CDR3 size: 16 residues. V shed 4 bases and J shed 6 bases, with 21 bases lying between them. The germline V gene encodes CDR1 KGHSH and CDR2 LQKENI. DNA for the CDR3: TGTGCCAGCTCACTACTAACGGGCGTAGGTGGGGATGGCTACACCTTC. The encoded protein is CASSLLTGVGGDGYTF.

J is TRBJ2-1 and V is TRBV21-1; the table's TRBD1 call for D was not verified on the DNA. TRBV21-1 is labeled a pseudogene. The CDR3 has 15 residues. In nucleotides, the CDR3 is TGTGCCAGCAGCTTGGGACAGAGCTCCTACAATGAGCAGTTCTTC. The encoded protein is CASSLGQSSYNEQFF.

The chain recombines TRBV27 with TRBJ1-5, with TRBD1 matching over 9 bases. This CDR3 is 14 amino acids long. The V gene's germline CDR1 is MNHEY and CDR2 SMNVEV (reference sequence). Losses at the gene ends were 8 bases for V and 6 bases for J; bases not matched to a gene: 8. CDR3 in DNA: TGTGCCAGCGGGTTAGGGACAGGGTTTCAGCCCCAGCATTTT. Translation gives CASGLGTGFQPQHF.

The chain combines TRBV7-9 with TRBJ2-3; TRBD2 matches at 10 bases. The germline CDR1 and CDR2 sequences are SEHNR and FQNEAQ (reference sequence). The junction had 5 bases not matched to a gene; V was cut back by 5 bases and J by 0 bases. The CDR3 contains 16 residues. CDR3 DNA sequence: TGTGCCAGCAGCCCATATAGCGGGAGGAGCACAGATACGCAGTATTTT. Amino acid sequence: CASSPYSGRSTDTQYF.

The chain links TRBV6-1 to TRBJ2-3, with 7 bases lining up with TRBD1. The V gene end was trimmed by 1 base and the J gene end by 1 base; junction bases not matched to a gene: 2. The CDR3 extends over 15 amino acids. Germline lookup yields CDR1 MNHNS and CDR2 SASEGT. This CDR3 is CASSEGQGGTDTQYF. CDR3 coding DNA: TGTGCCAGCAGTGAAGGACAGGGAGGCACAGATACGCAGTATTTT.

The chain links TRBV29-1 to TRBJ1-2, with a tentative D call TRBD1 (6 bases). CDR1 is SQVTM, CDR2 ANQGSEA, per germline. This CDR3 is built from 12 residues. Trimming took 7 bases from V and 2 from J, leaving 11 bases between them. The CDR3 spells CSDWTANYGYTF. CDR3 DNA: TGCAGCGATTGGACAGCGAACTATGGCTACACCTTC.

The chain carries TRBV19 and TRBJ1-2; no definite D call. The CDR3 is made up of 16 amino acids. From germline, CDR1 is LNHDA and CDR2 SQIVND (reference sequence). Trimming left V 2 bases short and J 1 base short, with 14 bases between. CDR3 protein: CASSISGGRLNYGYTF. CDR3 DNA sequence: TGTGCCAGTAGTATAAGTGGCGGCAGACTTAACTATGGCTACACCTTC.

The V gene is TRBV5-4, the J gene TRBJ2-1, with D unresolved. Germline CDR1 reads SGHNT; CDR2 reads YYREEE (reference sequence). The CDR3 runs to 15 residues. Deletions cut 0 bases from V and 0 bases from J, with 7 bases between. The CDR3 reads CASSLGWSSYNEQFF. The CDR3 coding sequence is TGTGCCAGCAGCTTGGGTTGGAGCTCCTACAATGAGCAGTTCTTC.

The chain recombines TRBV2 with TRBJ2-7; D possibly corresponds to TRBD1 (5 bases). Deletions cut 4 bases from V and 6 bases from J, with 10 bases between. Germline CDR1 and CDR2: SNHLY and FYNNEI. The CDR3 spans 12 residues. The DNA for the CDR3 is TGTGCCAGCAGTGTAGGGGATTCCGAGCAGTACTTC. This sequence encodes CASSVGDSEQYF.

This clone has just a few counts. This rearrangement joins TRBV10-3 to TRBJ1-5, with D possibly being TRBD1 (5 bases). V was pared by 6 bases and J by 0 bases, with 12 bases between. Germline lookup yields CDR1 ENHRY and CDR2 SYGVKD. This CDR3 has 15 amino acids. The DNA for the CDR3 is TGTGCCATCAGCCGGGGCCGGGATAGCAATCAGCCCCAGCATTTT. This codes for CAISRGRDSNQPQHF.

The chain combines TRBV30 with TRBJ1-4, with D perhaps TRBD1 (6 bases). Germline-derived CDR1 and CDR2 are GTSNPN and SVGIG (reference sequence). This CDR3 comprises 14 residues. Between the trimmed V and J ends, which lost 1 base and 5 bases, there was a span of 11 bases. The CDR3 region is CAWSGEQGNEKLFF. The CDR3 nucleotides read TGTGCCTGGAGTGGGGAACAGGGAAATGAAAAACTGTTTTTT.

This rearrangement joins TRBV7-6 to TRBJ2-6; 7 bases match TRBD2. Unmatched junction bases numbered 14, after V lost 3 bases and J lost 3 bases. The CDR3 sequence is 19 residues long. Per germline, CDR1 SGHVS and CDR2 FNYEAQ. CDR3 protein: CASSLANSSRGSGANVLTF. The CDR3 nucleotides are TGTGCCAGCAGCTTGGCGAACTCTTCGCGGGGGAGTGGGGCCAACGTCCTGACTTTC. The variable domain in full, with the rest retrieved from reference TRBV7-6 and TRBJ2-6, is GAGVSQSPRYKVTKRGQDVALRCDPISGHVSLYWYRQALGQGPEFLTYFNYEAQQDKSGLPNDRFSAERPEGSISTLTIQRTEQRDSAMYRCASSLANSSRGSGANVLTFGAGSRLTVL.

The genes are TRBV19 and TRBJ1-1, with 7 bases fitting TRBD1. Germline V lookup: CDR1 LNHDA, CDR2 SQIVND (reference sequence). CDR3 length equals 17 residues. Trimming at V came to 3 bases and at J to 1 base, leaving 11 bases not matched to a gene. Written as DNA, the CDR3 is TGTGCCAGTAGTATGGCCCAGGGGGGCGGCGAGAACACTGAAGCTTTCTTT. Amino acid sequence: CASSMAQGGGENTEAFF.

The chain has TRBV5-1 and TRBJ2-2, with 8 bases that match TRBD1. Germline CDR1 SGHRS, CDR2 YFSETQ. V lost 4 bases and J lost 5; bases outside the gene matches: 10. CDR3 length: 16 residues. The CDR3 reads CASSEGQGRWTGELFF. CDR3 sequence (DNA): TGCGCCAGCAGCGAAGGACAGGGAAGGTGGACCGGGGAGCTGTTTTTT.

This chain uses TRBV28 with TRBJ1-1; the D gene is possibly TRBD1 (6 bases). Germline V CDR1 and CDR2: MDHEN, SYDVKM. V was trimmed by 2 bases and J by 12 bases, leaving 25 bases between them. The CDR3 has 16 amino acids. The CDR3 nucleotides read TGTGCCAGCAGTTTAGACGAGAAGATCAGGGGAGGGGCGACTTTCTTT. The encoded protein is CASSLDEKIRGGATFF.

The chain links TRBV4-1 to TRBJ2-6; 10 bases fit TRBD2. This CDR3 has 16 amino acids. The V gene's germline CDR1 is MGHRA and CDR2 YSYEKL. J was trimmed by 0 bases and V by 6 bases; bases with no gene match: 2. The CDR3 protein is CASRLAGSSGANVLTF. CDR3 nucleotides: TGCGCCAGCAGACTAGCGGGGAGCTCTGGGGCCAACGTCCTGACTTTC.